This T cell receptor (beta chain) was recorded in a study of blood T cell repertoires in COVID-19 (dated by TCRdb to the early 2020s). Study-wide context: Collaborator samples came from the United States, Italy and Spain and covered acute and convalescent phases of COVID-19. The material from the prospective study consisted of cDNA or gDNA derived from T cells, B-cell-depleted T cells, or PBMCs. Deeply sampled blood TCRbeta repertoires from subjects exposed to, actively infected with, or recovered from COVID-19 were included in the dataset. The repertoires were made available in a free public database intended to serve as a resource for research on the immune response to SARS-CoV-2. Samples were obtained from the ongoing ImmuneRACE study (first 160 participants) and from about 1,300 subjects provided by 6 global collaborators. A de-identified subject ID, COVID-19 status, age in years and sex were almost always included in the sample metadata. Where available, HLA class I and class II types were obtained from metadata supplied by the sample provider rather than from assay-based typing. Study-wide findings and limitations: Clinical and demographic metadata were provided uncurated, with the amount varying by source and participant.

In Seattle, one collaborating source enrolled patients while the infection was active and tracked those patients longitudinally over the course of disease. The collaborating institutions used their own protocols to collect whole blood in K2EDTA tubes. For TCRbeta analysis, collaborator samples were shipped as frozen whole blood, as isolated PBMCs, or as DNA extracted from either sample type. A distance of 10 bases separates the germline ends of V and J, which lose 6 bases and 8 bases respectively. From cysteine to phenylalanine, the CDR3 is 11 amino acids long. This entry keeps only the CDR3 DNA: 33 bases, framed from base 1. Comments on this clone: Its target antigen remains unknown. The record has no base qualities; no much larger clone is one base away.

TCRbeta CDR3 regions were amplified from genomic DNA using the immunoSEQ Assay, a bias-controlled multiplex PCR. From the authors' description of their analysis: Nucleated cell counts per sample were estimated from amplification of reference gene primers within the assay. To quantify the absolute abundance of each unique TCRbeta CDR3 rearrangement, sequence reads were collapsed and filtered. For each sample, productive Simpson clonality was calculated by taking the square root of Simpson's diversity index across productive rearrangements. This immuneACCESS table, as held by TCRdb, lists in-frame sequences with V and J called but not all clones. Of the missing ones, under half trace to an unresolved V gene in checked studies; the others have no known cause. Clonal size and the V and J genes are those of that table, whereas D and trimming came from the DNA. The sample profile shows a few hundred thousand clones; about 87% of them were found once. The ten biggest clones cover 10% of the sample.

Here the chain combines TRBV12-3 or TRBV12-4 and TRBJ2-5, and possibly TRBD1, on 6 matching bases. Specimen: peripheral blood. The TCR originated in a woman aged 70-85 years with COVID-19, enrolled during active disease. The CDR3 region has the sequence CASRIQGTQYF. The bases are TGTGCCAGCAGAATACAGGGAACCCAGTACTTC.